This T cell receptor beta chain appears in the sequencing data of a study of blood T cell repertoires in COVID-19. Looking at the study overall: There were acute and convalescent COVID-19 samples, and they came from the United States, Italy and Spain. PBMCs, B-cell-depleted T cells, or T cells provided the cDNA or gDNA that made up the material.

Study processing details: Reference gene primer amplification in the assay estimated nucleated cell counts. Profiled with immunoSEQ multiplex PCR; TCRdb holds only in-frame clones, not every one. V, J and clone size derive from that table, while D and trimming were established from the DNA sequence. The profile shows some 260,000 clones, over 75% of them singletons. Germline assignment: CDR1 MNHNS and CDR2 SASEGT. The CDR3 consists of 15 residues. V was clipped by 1 base and J by 2 bases, with 12 bases between them. During active infection, Seattle patients enrolled and were then monitored through disease.

This clonotype was obtained from a woman in her seventies with COVID-19, enrolled during active disease. This chain joins TRBV6-1 and TRBJ2-7; TRBD2 is a possible D gene (6 bases). Sequencing was performed on peripheral blood. The CDR3 DNA is TGTGCCAGCAGTGAAGGGTCACGGGGGACCTACGAGCAGTACTTC. Translated: CASSEGSRGTYEQYF.